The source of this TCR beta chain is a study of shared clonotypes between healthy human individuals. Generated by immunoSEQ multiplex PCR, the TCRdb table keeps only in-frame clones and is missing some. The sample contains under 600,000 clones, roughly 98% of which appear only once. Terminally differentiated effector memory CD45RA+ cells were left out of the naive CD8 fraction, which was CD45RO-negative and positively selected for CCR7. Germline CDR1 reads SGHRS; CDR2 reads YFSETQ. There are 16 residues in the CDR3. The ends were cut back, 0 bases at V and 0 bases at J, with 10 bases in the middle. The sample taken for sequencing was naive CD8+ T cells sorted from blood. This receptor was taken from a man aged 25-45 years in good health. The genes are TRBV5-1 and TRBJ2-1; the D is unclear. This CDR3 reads CASSLVYPGSYNEQFF. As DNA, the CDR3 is TGCGCCAGCAGCTTGGTCTACCCGGGCTCCTACAATGAGCAGTTCTTC.